This entry lists 32 T cell receptor beta chains sequenced from one sample in a study of blood T cell repertoires in COVID-19 (dated by TCRdb to about 2020). Library construction relied on the immunoSEQ multiplex PCR assay. The clones in this table, taken by TCRdb from immuneACCESS, are in-frame only. Not every clone is retained; where verified, under half of the shortfall comes from an unresolved V gene, and the cause of the rest is unknown. The sample profile shows 300,000 to 450,000 clones; around 87% of them were found once. Of the sample, 2% to 2.5% falls within the top ten clones. The sequenced sample consisted of peripheral blood. The receptors derive from an older woman with COVID-19, enrolled during active disease.

CDR3 protein: CASSRSGPDTQYF. DNA of the CDR3: TGTGCCAGCAGTCGGTCAGGGCCAGATACGCAGTATTTT. This rearrangement joins TRBV27 to TRBJ2-3, with D maybe TRBD1 (5 bases). This CDR3 is 13 amino acids long. The germline V gene encodes CDR1 MNHEY and CDR2 SMNVEV (reference sequence). Trimming pared 5 bases from V and 4 bases from J, leaving 10 bases between.

The rearrangement links TRBV2 to TRBJ2-1, with a possible D match to TRBD2 (6 bases). Germline lookup yields CDR1 SNHLY and CDR2 FYNNEI. The CDR3 is 15 residues long. V gave up 7 bases and J gave up 2 bases, with 15 bases separating them. The CDR3 nucleotides read TGTGCCAGCATTAGAGGGGCGGGACCCTACAATGAGCAGTTCTTC. Residues: CASIRGAGPYNEQFF.

This chain links TRBV29-1 with TRBJ1-2; TRBD1 is a possible D gene (6 bases). The CDR3 spans 13 residues. Germline V CDR1 and CDR2: SQVTM, ANQGSEA. Trimming stripped 7 bases from V and 8 bases from J, with 20 bases between. The CDR3 sequence is CSGWEQGTRGYTF. As DNA, the CDR3 is TGCAGCGGGTGGGAACAGGGAACACGCGGCTACACCTTC.

The gene calls are TRBV7-9 and TRBJ2-1, with D perhaps matching TRBD2 (6 bases). The CDR3 totals 17 residues. Per the germline V gene, CDR1 is SEHNR and CDR2 is FQNEAQ (reference sequence). Trimming cost V 5 bases and J 4 bases, with 21 bases left between them. The CDR3 region is CASSPPWGVQNYNEQFF. As DNA, the CDR3 is TGTGCCAGCAGCCCTCCTTGGGGGGTACAGAATTACAATGAGCAGTTCTTC.

V is TRBV2 and J is TRBJ1-5, with 8 positions matching TRBD1. The CDR3 is 15 amino acids. The V gene's germline CDR1 is SNHLY and CDR2 FYNNEI. The V gene end was trimmed by 7 bases and the J gene end by 3 bases; junction bases not matched to a gene: 8. CDR3 sequence: CASTAETGDNQPQHF. CDR3 coding DNA: TGTGCCAGCACGGCCGAGACAGGGGACAATCAGCCCCAGCATTTT.

V is TRBV6-6 and J is TRBJ1-5, with 8 bases matching TRBD1. CDR1 is MNHNY and CDR2 is SVGAGI in the germline V gene (reference sequence). The V gene end was trimmed by 5 bases and the J gene end by 1 base; junction bases not matched to a gene: 4. The length of the CDR3 is 15 residues. Here the CDR3 reads CASSTQGGSNQPQHF. DNA for the CDR3: TGTGCCAGCAGTACACAGGGGGGCAGCAATCAGCCCCAGCATTTT.

The V call is TRBV18, the J call TRBJ1-1; no reliable D call. The CDR3 spans 13 residues. V lost 3 bases and J 4 bases, leaving 9 bases between the germline ends. CDR1 KGHSH and CDR2 LQKENI come from the germline V gene. CDR3 nucleotides: TGTGCCAGCTCACCGGCGGGAGTCACTGAAGCTTTCTTT. Its translation is CASSPAGVTEAFF. The full variable domain, completed using reference TRBV18 and TRBJ1-1, is NAGVMQNPRHLVRRRGQEARLRCSPMKGHSHVYWYRQLPEEGLKFMVYLQKENIIDESGMPKERFSAEFPKEGPSILRIQQVVRGDSAAYFCASSPAGVTEAFFGQGTRLTVV.

The CDR3 DNA follows: TGCGCCAGCAGCCCCGCCGGACTAGCGGCTTACAATGAGCAGTTCTTC. Residues: CASSPAGLAAYNEQFF. This chain joins TRBV5-1 and TRBJ2-1; 10 bases align to TRBD2. With 4 bases clipped from V and 4 bases from J, the junction kept 8 bases outside the gene matches. The CDR3 runs 16 residues. Germline CDR1 SGHRS, CDR2 YFSETQ.

This chain links TRBV10-2 with TRBJ1-1; D not resolved. Looked up from germline, CDR1 is WSHSY and CDR2 is SAAADI. CDR3 length: 15 amino acids. V was pared by 1 base and J by 2 bases, with 11 bases between. The CDR3: CASSEYITENTEAFF. For the CDR3, the DNA is TGCGCCAGCAGTGAGTATATTACAGAAAACACTGAAGCTTTCTTT.

The genes are TRBV5-4 and TRBJ1-3, with D tentatively TRBD1 (5 bases). Per the germline V gene, CDR1 is SGHNT and CDR2 is YYREEE (reference sequence). V lost 0 bases and J lost 0, with 16 bases in between. CDR3 size: 18 residues. The CDR3 DNA reads as TGTGCCAGCAGCTTGGCGTTGGGCAGGGCATTCTCTGGAAACACCATATATTTT. It translates to CASSLALGRAFSGNTIYF.

V usage is TRBV16 and J usage is TRBJ1-5; 7 nucleotides align to TRBD1. The germline CDR1 and CDR2 sequences are KGHSY and FQNENV. V was pared by 4 bases and J by 0 bases, with 6 bases of the junction left unmatched. The CDR3 runs 16 residues. As DNA, the CDR3 is TGTGCCAGCAGCCTTGGACAGGCTTATAGCAATCAGCCCCAGCATTTT. Amino acids: CASSLGQAYSNQPQHF.

The chain uses TRBV2 and TRBJ1-1, with D perhaps matching TRBD1 (5 bases). V lost 6 bases and J 8 bases, leaving 13 bases between the germline ends. Germline V gives CDR1 SNHLY, CDR2 FYNNEI. This CDR3 is built from 12 residues. The CDR3, as DNA: TGTGCCAGCAGCCGCGTGAGACAGGAAGCTTTCTTT. It translates to CASSRVRQEAFF.

The chain employs TRBV10-3 and TRBJ1-3; perhaps TRBD1 as D (5 bases). The ends were cut back, 2 bases at V and 4 bases at J, with 12 bases in the middle. The CDR3 length is 15 residues. Germline CDR1 and CDR2: ENHRY and SYGVKD. The CDR3 nucleotides are TGTGCCATCAGTGAGAGGGGTGGTGGCGGAAACACCATATATTTT. Encoded protein: CAISERGGGGNTIYF.

The V call is TRBV11-1, the J call TRBJ1-1; 7 bases fit TRBD1. Germline V lookup: CDR1 SGHAT, CDR2 FQDESV (reference sequence). Trimming at V came to 5 bases and at J to 5 bases, leaving 8 bases not matched to a gene. This CDR3 is built from 14 residues. CDR3 DNA: TGTGCCAGCAGCGGGAGACAGGGCGGGACTGAAGCTTTCTTT. Translation gives CASSGRQGGTEAFF. Together with reference TRBV11-1 and TRBJ1-1, the CDR3 gives the full variable domain: EAEVAQSPRYKITEKSQAVAFWCDPISGHATLYWYRQILGQGPELLVQFQDESVVDDSQLPKDRFSAERLKGVDSTLKIQPAELGDSAMYLCASSGRQGGTEAFFGQGTRLTVV.

This sequence joins TRBV24-1 and TRBJ2-7, with 9 bases lining up with TRBD1. Germline V lookup: CDR1 KGHDR, CDR2 SFDVKD. After removal of 3 bases from V and 5 bases from J, the junction contained 7 bases not matched to a gene. The CDR3 spans 15 residues. The chain's CDR3 is CATSDNGDRENEQYF. CDR3 DNA sequence: TGTGCCACCAGTGATAATGGGGACAGGGAAAACGAGCAGTACTTC.

The V and J genes are TRBV5-1 and TRBJ1-4; the match to TRBD1 covers 12 bases. CDR3 length: 16 residues. After removal of 0 bases from V and 8 bases from J, the junction contained 5 bases not matched to a gene. Germline loops: CDR1 SGHRS, CDR2 YFSETQ. CDR3 amino acids: CASSLAGQGAGEKLFF. As DNA, the CDR3 is TGCGCCAGCAGCTTGGCGGGACAGGGGGCGGGAGAAAAACTGTTTTTT.

J is TRBJ1-1 and V is TRBV6-4, with D perhaps TRBD1 (5 bases). CDR1 and CDR2 (germline): MRHNA, SNTAGT. The V gene lost 6 bases and the J gene lost 0 bases, with 11 bases spanning the gap. The CDR3 sequence is 14 residues long. CDR3: CASSERGMNTEAFF. Written as DNA, the CDR3 is TGTGCCAGCAGCGAAAGGGGCATGAACACTGAAGCTTTCTTT.

The chain carries TRBV5-4 and TRBJ2-7; D remains ambiguous. Trimming stripped 1 base from V and 1 base from J, with 9 bases between. This CDR3 has 14 amino acids. In germline, CDR1 is SGHNT, CDR2 YYREEE (reference sequence). The DNA for the CDR3 is TGTGCCAGCAGCTTGATCGACAAGTCCTACGAGCAGTACTTC. This codes for CASSLIDKSYEQYF.

The chain recombines TRBV18 with TRBJ2-2; maybe TRBD2 (6 bases). Deletions cut 5 bases from V and 0 bases from J, with 7 bases between. Germline-derived CDR1 and CDR2 are KGHSH and LQKENI. This CDR3 contains 14 residues. CDR3 amino acids: CASSGGANTGELFF. The CDR3 region has the DNA TGTGCCAGCTCAGGAGGGGCGAACACCGGGGAGCTGTTTTTT. The whole variable domain, filled in from reference TRBV18 and TRBJ2-2, reads NAGVMQNPRHLVRRRGQEARLRCSPMKGHSHVYWYRQLPEEGLKFMVYLQKENIIDESGMPKERFSAEFPKEGPSILRIQQVVRGDSAAYFCASSGGANTGELFFGEGSRLTVL.

The gene calls are TRBV18 and TRBJ1-1; no clear D gene. The CDR3 runs to 14 residues. The germline CDR1 and CDR2 sequences are KGHSH and LQKENI. V gave up 2 bases and J gave up 4 bases, with 11 bases separating them. The CDR3: CASSPGREGTEAFF. The CDR3 DNA sequence: TGTGCCAGCTCACCAGGGAGAGAAGGCACTGAAGCTTTCTTT.

V usage is TRBV6-5 and J usage is TRBJ2-7; D possibly corresponds to TRBD2 (5 bases). V was cut by 9 bases and J by 1 base, with 10 bases left in between. The CDR3 is 12 amino acids. CDR1 MNHEY and CDR2 SVGAGI come from the germline V gene. DNA for the CDR3: TGTGCCAGTGAGGGCTTTTCCTACGAGCAGTACTTC. Protein sequence: CASEGFSYEQYF.

The chain joins TRBV20-1 to TRBJ1-5, with a possible D match to TRBD1 (5 bases). Trimming took off 3 bases at V and 4 bases at J, with 7 bases between the two ends. The CDR3 totals 12 residues. Per the germline V gene, CDR1 is DFQATT and CDR2 is SNEGSKA (reference sequence). In DNA form, the CDR3 reads TGCAGTGCTAGTCGGGGGAATCAGCCCCAGCATTTT. This codes for CSASRGNQPQHF.

This clone has a single count. The gene calls are TRBV10-3 and TRBJ1-6, with 8 bases aligning to TRBD1. J was trimmed by 10 bases and V by 2 bases; bases with no gene match: 10. The CDR3 runs to 16 residues. Germline CDR1 reads ENHRY; CDR2 reads SYGVKD. The CDR3 sequence: CAISELSVAGGSPLHF. DNA for the CDR3: TGTGCCATCAGTGAGCTTTCGGTGGCAGGGGGCTCACCCCTCCACTTT.

The chain links TRBV11-2 to TRBJ2-1; 11 bases are shared with TRBD2. The J segment lost 8 bases and the V segment lost 5 bases, leaving 8 bases of the junction unmatched. The CDR3 sequence is 15 residues long. Germline V gene data show CDR1 as SGHAT and CDR2 as FQNNGV. The CDR3 DNA reads TGTGCCAGCAGCCCCAGACTAGCGGGGTGGGATGAGCAGTTCTTC. It yields the protein CASSPRLAGWDEQFF.

The chain recombines TRBV27 with TRBJ1-6, with 11 bases lining up with TRBD1. Looked up from germline, CDR1 is MNHEY and CDR2 is SMNVEV (reference sequence). With V trimmed by 2 bases and J by 11 bases, 8 bases remained unmatched. The CDR3 has 16 amino acids. CDR3 nucleotide sequence: TGTGCCAGCAGTTTAAGAGGGGACAGGGGGAGCGCACCCCTCCACTTT. Translating gives CASSLRGDRGSAPLHF.

The chain is built from TRBV14 and TRBJ2-2, with 9 bases that match TRBD1. Trimming took 4 bases from V and 2 from J; bases not matched to a gene: 5. This CDR3 contains 16 residues. Germline V gives CDR1 SGHDN, CDR2 FVKESK. The CDR3 region has the DNA TGTGCCAGCAGCCTCTGGACAGGGGTAAACACCGGGGAGCTGTTTTTT. Translated: CASSLWTGVNTGELFF. Filled out from reference TRBV14 and TRBJ2-2, the complete variable domain reads EAGVTQFPSHSVIEKGQTVTLRCDPISGHDNLYWYRRVMGKEIKFLLHFVKESKQDESGMPNNRFLAERTGGTYSTLKVQPAELEDSGVYFCASSLWTGVNTGELFFGEGSRLTVL.

The chain links TRBV18 to TRBJ2-2, with 7 bases matching TRBD1. Germline V gene sequence: CDR1 KGHSH, CDR2 LQKENI. This CDR3 has 14 residues. V gave up 6 bases and J gave up 4 bases; unmatched junction bases: 5. CDR3 sequence: CASSWDSITGELFF. The CDR3 DNA is TGTGCCAGCTCTTGGGACAGCATCACCGGGGAGCTGTTTTTT. Using reference TRBV18 and TRBJ2-2 for the parts outside the CDR3, the full variable domain is NAGVMQNPRHLVRRRGQEARLRCSPMKGHSHVYWYRQLPEEGLKFMVYLQKENIIDESGMPKERFSAEFPKEGPSILRIQQVVRGDSAAYFCASSWDSITGELFFGEGSRLTVL.

The genes are TRBV5-1 and TRBJ1-1; 9 bases fit TRBD1. This CDR3 contains 13 residues. J lost 6 bases, V lost 4 bases, and 4 bases had no gene match. The germline V gene has CDR1 SGHRS and CDR2 YFSETQ. CDR3 amino acids: CASSTGGWAEAFF. CDR3 bases: TGCGCCAGCAGCACAGGGGGCTGGGCTGAAGCTTTCTTT.

The chain is built from TRBV19 and TRBJ2-6; 12 nucleotides line up with TRBD1. The CDR3 extends over 17 amino acids. Unmatched junction bases numbered 4, after V lost 5 bases and J lost 2 bases. CDR1 and CDR2 (germline): LNHDA, SQIVND (reference sequence). The CDR3 sequence is CASSPGTGGAGANVLTF. In DNA, the CDR3 is TGTGCCAGTAGTCCTGGGACAGGGGGCGCTGGGGCCAACGTCCTGACTTTC.

The V and J genes are TRBV28 and TRBJ1-6; D is unresolved. From germline, CDR1 is MDHEN and CDR2 SYDVKM. The V gene lost 4 bases and the J gene lost 8 bases, with 15 bases spanning the gap. This CDR3 is 15 amino acids long. The DNA for the CDR3 is TGTGCCAGCAGTTCGTCTGCGGTGATATATTCACCCCTCCACTTT. This sequence encodes CASSSSAVIYSPLHF. Combining the CDR3 with reference TRBV28 and TRBJ1-6 gives the whole variable domain DVKVTQSSRYLVKRTGEKVFLECVQDMDHENMFWYRQDPGLGLRLIYFSYDVKMKEKGDIPEGYSVSREKKERFSLILESASTNQTSMYLCASSSSAVIYSPLHFGNGTRLTVT.

This chain uses TRBV18 with TRBJ1-1; D may be TRBD1 (6 bases). CDR1 KGHSH and CDR2 LQKENI come from the germline V gene. The CDR3 is made up of 14 amino acids. V was trimmed by 5 bases and J by 2 bases, leaving 12 bases between them. CDR3 residues: CASSSGTSNTEAFF. In DNA form, the CDR3 reads TGTGCCAGCTCATCCGGGACATCTAACACTGAAGCTTTCTTT.

J is TRBJ2-5 and V is TRBV3-1 (or the pseudogene TRBV3-2), with D perhaps matching TRBD2 (5 bases). CDR1 is LGHDT, CDR2 YNNKEL, per germline (reference sequence). V lost 2 bases, J lost 2 bases, and 15 bases lay in between. There are 16 residues in the CDR3. The CDR3 nucleotides read TGTGCCAGCAGCCAATCCGCGGGCGGCGCGCAAGAGACCCAGTACTTC. Translated, it gives CASSQSAGGAQETQYF.